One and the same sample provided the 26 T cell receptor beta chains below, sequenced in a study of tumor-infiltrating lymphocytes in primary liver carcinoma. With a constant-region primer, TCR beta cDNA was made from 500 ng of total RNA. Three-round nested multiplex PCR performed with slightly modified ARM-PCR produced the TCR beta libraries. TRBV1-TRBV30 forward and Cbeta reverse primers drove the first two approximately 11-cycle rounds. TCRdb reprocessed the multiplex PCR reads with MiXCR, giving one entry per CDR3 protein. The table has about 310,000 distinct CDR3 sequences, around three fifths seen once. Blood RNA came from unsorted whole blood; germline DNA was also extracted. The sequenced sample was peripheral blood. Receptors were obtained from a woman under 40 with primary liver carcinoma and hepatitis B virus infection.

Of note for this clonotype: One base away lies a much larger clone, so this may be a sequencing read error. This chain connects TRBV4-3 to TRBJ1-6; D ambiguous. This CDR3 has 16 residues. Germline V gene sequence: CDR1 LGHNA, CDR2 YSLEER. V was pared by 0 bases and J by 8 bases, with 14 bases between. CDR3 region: CASSQDDLYSDSPLHF. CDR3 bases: TGCGCCAGCAGCCAAGATGATCTATACAGTGATTCACCCCTCCACTTT.

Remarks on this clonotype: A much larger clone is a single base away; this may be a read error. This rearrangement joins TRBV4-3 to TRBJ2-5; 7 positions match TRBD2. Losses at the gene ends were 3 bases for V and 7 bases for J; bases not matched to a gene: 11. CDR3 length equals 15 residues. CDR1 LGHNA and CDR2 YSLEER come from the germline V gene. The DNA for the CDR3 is TGCGCCAGCAGCCATGGTCACGGGAGGTCCGGGACCCAGTACTTC. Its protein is CASSHGHGRSGTQYF.

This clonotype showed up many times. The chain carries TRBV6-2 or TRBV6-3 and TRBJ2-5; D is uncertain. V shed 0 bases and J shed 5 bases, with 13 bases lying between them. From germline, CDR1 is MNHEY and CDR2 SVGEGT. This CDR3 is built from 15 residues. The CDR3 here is CASSYSSLVRETQYF. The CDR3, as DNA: TGTGCCAGCAGTTACTCTTCCTTGGTGAGGGAGACCCAGTACTTC.

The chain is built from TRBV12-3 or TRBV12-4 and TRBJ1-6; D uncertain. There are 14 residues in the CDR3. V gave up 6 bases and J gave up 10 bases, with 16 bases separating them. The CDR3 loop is CASRDVIPRSPLHF. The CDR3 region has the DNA TGTGCCAGCAGAGACGTGATTCCCCGGTCACCCCTCCACTTT.

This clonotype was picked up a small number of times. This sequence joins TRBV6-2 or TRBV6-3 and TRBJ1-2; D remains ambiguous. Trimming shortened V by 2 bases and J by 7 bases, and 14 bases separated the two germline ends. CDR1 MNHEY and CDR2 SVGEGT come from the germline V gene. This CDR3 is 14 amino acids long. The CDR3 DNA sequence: TGTGCCAGCAGTTACGCGGGATCGCGGAGTGGCTACACCTTC. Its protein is CASSYAGSRSGYTF.

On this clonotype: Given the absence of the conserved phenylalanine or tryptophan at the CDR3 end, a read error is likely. In DNA, the CDR3 is TGCAGCGTTGAAGACACGATGAGAGAGACCCAGTACTTA. As protein: CSVEDTMRETQYL. The V gene is TRBV29-1, the J gene TRBJ2-5; D is ambiguous. V was shortened by 0 bases and J by 4 bases, with 9 bases between the two germline ends. The CDR3 is 13 residues long. Germline CDR1 SQVTM, CDR2 ANQGSEA.

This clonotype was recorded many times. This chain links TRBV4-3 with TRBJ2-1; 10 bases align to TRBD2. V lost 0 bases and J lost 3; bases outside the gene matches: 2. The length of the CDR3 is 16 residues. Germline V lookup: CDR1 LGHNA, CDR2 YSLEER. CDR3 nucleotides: TGCGCCAGCAGCCAAGATTGGACTAGCGGCTACAATGAGCAGTTCTTC. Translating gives CASSQDWTSGYNEQFF.

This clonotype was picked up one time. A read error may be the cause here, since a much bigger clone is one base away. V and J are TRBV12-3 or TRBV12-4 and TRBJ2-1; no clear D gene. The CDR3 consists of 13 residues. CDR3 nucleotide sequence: TGTGCCAGCAGTTACCGGACCTACAGTGAGCAGTTCTTC. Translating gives CASSYRTYSEQFF.

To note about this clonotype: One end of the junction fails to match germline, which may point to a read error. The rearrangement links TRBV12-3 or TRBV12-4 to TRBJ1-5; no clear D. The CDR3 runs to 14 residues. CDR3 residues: CASGLNMPPQPQHF. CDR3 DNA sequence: TGTGCCAGCGGTTTAAATATGCCTCCTCAGCCCCAGCATTTT.

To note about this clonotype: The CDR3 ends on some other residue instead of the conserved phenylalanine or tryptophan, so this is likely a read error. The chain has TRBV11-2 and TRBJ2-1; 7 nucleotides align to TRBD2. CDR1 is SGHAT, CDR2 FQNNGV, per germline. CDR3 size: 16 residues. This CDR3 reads CASRDYGGSSNNEQFL. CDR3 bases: TGTGCCAGCAGGGATTACGGCGGGAGCTCCAACAATGAGCAGTTCCTC.

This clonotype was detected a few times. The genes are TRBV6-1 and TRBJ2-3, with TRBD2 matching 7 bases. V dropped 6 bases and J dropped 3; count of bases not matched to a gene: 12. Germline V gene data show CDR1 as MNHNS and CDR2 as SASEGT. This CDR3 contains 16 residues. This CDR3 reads CASSYSLAVYTDTQYF. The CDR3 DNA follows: TGTGCCAGCAGCTATAGTCTAGCGGTTTATACAGATACGCAGTATTTT.

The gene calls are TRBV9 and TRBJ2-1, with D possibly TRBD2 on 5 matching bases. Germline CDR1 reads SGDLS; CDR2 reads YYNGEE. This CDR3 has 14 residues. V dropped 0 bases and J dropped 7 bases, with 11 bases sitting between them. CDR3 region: CASSVESGMNEQFF. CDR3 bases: TGTGCCAGCAGCGTAGAGTCGGGGATGAATGAGCAGTTCTTC.

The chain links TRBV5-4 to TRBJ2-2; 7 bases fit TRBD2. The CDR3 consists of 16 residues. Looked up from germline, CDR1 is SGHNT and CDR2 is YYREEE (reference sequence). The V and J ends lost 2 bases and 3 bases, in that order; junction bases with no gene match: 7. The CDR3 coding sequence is TGTGCCAGCAGCTTCGAGACTAGCCGATACACCGGGGAGCTGTTTTTT. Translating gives CASSFETSRYTGELFF.

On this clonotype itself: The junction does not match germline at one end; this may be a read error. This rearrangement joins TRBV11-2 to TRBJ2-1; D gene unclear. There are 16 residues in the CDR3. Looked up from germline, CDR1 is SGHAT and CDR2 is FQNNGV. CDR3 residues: CACSLSLGWSYSEQFF. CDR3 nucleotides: TGTGCCTGCAGCTTAAGCCTGGGCTGGAGCTACAGTGAGCAGTTCTTC.

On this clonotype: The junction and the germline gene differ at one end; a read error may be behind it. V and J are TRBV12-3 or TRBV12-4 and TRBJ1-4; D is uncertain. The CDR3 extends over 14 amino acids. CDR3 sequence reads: CVSSLEVKNEKLFF. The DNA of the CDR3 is TGTGTCAGCAGTTTAGAGGTGAAAAATGAAAAACTGTTTTTT.

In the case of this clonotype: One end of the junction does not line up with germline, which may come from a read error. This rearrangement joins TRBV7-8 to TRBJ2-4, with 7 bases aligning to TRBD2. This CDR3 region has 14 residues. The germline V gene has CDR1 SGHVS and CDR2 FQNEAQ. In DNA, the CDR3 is TGTGACAGCAGCTTAGCTGCGGGGGAGGACATTCAGTACTTC. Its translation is CDSSLAAGEDIQYF.

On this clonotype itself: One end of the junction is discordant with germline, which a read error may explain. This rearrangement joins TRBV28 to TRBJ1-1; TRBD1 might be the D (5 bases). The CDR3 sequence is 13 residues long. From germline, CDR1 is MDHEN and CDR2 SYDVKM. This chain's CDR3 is CAGSLQGRTEAFF. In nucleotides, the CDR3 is TGTGCCGGCAGTTTGCAGGGTCGAACTGAAGCTTTCTTT. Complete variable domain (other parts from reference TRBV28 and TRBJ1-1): DVKVTQSSRYLVKRTGEKVFLECVQDMDHENMFWYRQDPGLGLRLIYFSYDVKMKEKGDIPEGYSVSREKKERFSLILESASTNQTSMYLCAGSLQGRTEAFFGQGTRLTVV.

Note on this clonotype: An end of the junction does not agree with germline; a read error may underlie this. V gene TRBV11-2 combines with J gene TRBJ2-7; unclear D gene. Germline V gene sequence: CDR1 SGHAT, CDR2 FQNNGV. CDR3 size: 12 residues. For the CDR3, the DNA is TGTACCAGCAGCTTGGGATCCCACGAGCAGTACTTC. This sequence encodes CTSSLGSHEQYF.

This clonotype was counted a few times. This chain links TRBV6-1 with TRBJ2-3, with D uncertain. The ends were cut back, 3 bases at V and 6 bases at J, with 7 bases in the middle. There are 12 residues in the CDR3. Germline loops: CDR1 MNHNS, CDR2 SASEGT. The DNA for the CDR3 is TGTGCCAGCAGTGAGTCGGCGGATACGCAGTATTTT. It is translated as CASSESADTQYF.

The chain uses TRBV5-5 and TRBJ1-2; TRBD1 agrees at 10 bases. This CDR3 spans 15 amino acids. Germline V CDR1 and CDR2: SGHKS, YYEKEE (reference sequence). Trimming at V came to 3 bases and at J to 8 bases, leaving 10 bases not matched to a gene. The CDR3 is CASSWAGTGDRGYTF. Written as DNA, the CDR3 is TGTGCCAGCAGCTGGGCCGGGACAGGGGATCGCGGCTACACCTTC.

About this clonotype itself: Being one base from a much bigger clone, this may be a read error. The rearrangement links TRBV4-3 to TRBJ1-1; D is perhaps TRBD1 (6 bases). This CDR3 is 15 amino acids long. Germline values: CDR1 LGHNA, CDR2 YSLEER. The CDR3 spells CASSQDQGGWTEALF. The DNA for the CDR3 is TGCGCCAGCAGCCAAGATCAAGGGGGATGGACTGAAGCTTTGTTT.

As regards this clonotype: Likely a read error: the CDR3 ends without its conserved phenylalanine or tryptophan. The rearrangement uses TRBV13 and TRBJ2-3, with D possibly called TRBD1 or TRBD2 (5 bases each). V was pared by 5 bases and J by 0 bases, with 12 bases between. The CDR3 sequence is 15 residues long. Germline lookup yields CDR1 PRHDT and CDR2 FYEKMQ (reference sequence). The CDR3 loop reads CASSPRDGSTDTQYY. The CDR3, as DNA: TGTGCCAGCAGCCCAAGGGACGGTAGCACAGATACGCAGTATTAT.

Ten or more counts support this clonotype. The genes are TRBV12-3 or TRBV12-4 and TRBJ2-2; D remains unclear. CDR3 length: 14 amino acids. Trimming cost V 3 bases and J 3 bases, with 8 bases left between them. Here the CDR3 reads CASSFGPYTGELFF. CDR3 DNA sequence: TGTGCCAGCAGTTTTGGGCCCTACACCGGGGAGCTGTTTTTT.

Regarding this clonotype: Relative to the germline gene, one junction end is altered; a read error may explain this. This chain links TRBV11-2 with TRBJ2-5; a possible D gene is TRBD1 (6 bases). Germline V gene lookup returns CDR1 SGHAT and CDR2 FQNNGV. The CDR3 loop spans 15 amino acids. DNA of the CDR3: TGTGCCAGCAGTTTGTCCTGGGGGCCTGGAGAGACCCAACACTTC. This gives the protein CASSLSWGPGETQHF.

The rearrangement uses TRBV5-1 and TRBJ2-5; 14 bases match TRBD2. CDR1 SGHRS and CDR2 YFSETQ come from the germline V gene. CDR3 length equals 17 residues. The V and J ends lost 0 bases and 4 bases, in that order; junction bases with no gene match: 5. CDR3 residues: CASSLGGTSGSGETQYF. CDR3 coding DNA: TGCGCCAGCAGCTTGGGGGGGACTAGCGGGAGTGGAGAGACCCAGTACTTC. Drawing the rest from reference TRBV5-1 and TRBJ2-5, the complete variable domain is KAGVTQTPRYLIKTRGQQVTLSCSPISGHRSVSWYQQTPGQGLQFLFEYFSETQRNKGNFPGRFSGRQFSNSRSEMNVSTLELGDSALYLCASSLGGTSGSGETQYFGPGTRLLVL.

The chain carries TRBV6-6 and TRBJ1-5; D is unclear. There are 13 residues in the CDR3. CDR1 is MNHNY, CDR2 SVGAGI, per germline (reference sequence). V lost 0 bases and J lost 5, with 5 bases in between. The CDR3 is CASSYSIYQPQHF. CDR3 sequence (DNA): TGTGCCAGCAGTTACTCGATTTATCAGCCCCAGCATTTT.